This T cell receptor beta chain came from a study of blood T cell repertoires in COVID-19. Across the whole study: COVID-19 samples collected from the United States, Italy and Spain covered acute and convalescent phases. T cells, B-cell-depleted T cells, or PBMCs supplied cDNA or gDNA.

In the original workflow: Researchers report that nucleated cell counts were estimated from reference gene primer amplification. Some clones are missing from TCRdb's copy, which holds only in-frame ones; the method was immunoSEQ multiplex PCR. The DNA gave D and trimming, while V, J and clone size come from that table. The sample includes under 250,000 clones, more than 80% seen only once; the top ten take roughly 3%. This CDR3 has 14 amino acids. The trim removed 6 bases at V and 8 bases at J, leaving 12 bases unmatched. Germline values: CDR1 MDHEN, CDR2 SYDVKM. The Seattle patients, enrolled during active infection, were followed longitudinally.

The receptor was isolated from a man aged 25 to 45 with COVID-19, enrolled during active disease. This sequence joins TRBV28 and TRBJ1-2, with 7 nucleotides matching TRBD1. The sample consisted of peripheral blood. The CDR3 region has the DNA TGTGCCAGCAGCCCGACAGGGTACGGGGTAGGCTACACCTTC. It encodes CASSPTGYGVGYTF.